This T cell receptor beta chain appears in the sequencing data of a study of cytomegalovirus exposure and HLA in healthy donors. Study-level information: In a previous analysis, around 110 million unique TCR beta sequences were found from 150 million to 200 million T cells.

Findings and limits, study-wide: When analyzed later, a missense DCLRE1C variant was found to be linked to TCR beta V- and J-gene trimming. Later analysis suggested links between common viral pathogens and several top significant clusters.

The study ran its PCR with 60 Vbeta and 13 Jbeta primers. Generated by immunoSEQ multiplex PCR, the TCRdb table keeps only in-frame clones and is missing some. Here the sample spans fewer than 200,000 clones, less than 85% being singletons. As concerns this clone: The antigen remains unidentified.

The CDR3 runs 15 residues. Per germline, CDR1 SGHTA and CDR2 FQGTGA. Trimming shortened V by 5 bases and J by 3 bases, and 14 bases separated the two germline ends. The sequenced sample was PBMCs. The rearrangement joins TRBV7-3 to TRBJ2-1, with TRBD2 as a possible D gene (6 bases). The receptor was isolated from a male donor in good health and CMV-seronegative. CDR3 amino acids: CASSPTGLDYNEQFF. CDR3 nucleotide sequence: TGTGCCAGCAGCCCGACGGGACTCGACTACAATGAGCAGTTCTTC.